The 9 T cell receptor gamma chains listed next were all sequenced from one sample in a study of Vδ1+ human thymocytes. Study results and limitations: Highly polyclonal TRG and TRD repertoires with Gaussian CDR3 length distributions appeared in thymus.

Extracted RNA was reverse transcribed into cDNA. The CDR3 regions were amplified by multiplex PCR from V-gene primers to a constant-region primer. With CATT, TCRdb re-called clones from the multiplex PCR reads. The profile covers about 36,000 gamma-chain clones, with 20% appearing a single time and roughly 2% taken by the ten largest. These receptors' antigens are unknown. The sequencing sample was made of Vdelta1+ gamma-delta thymocytes from the thymus. The sample's subset: FACS-sorted CD3+ TCRalphabeta- TCRVdelta1+ TCRVdelta2- thymocytes. These receptors all come from a girl under three years old who had congenital heart surgery.

In this sample, this clone turned up once. The chain combines TRGV9 with TRGJ1 or TRGJ2. CDR1 and CDR2 from the germline V gene are GITISATS and ISYDGTV (reference sequence). The V segment lost 7 bases and the J segment 11 bases; nucleotides outside the gene matches: 8. The CDR3 has 10 residues. CDR3 sequence (DNA): TGTGCCTTGTGCCAACCCGAGAAACTCTTT. Encoded protein: CALCQPEKLF.

The table lists this clone with a few counts. The rearrangement joins TRGV9 to TRGJ1 or TRGJ2. Unmatched junction bases numbered 9, after V lost 4 bases and J lost 9 bases. Germline V gives CDR1 GITISATS, CDR2 ISYDGTV (reference sequence). This CDR3 has 12 residues. The CDR3 nucleotides are TGTGCCTTGTGGGATTGTGACCGTAAGAAACTCTTT. Its protein product is CALWDCDRKKLF.

Concerning this clone: Within the sample, other DNA sequences also encode this same CDR3. The chain employs TRGV9 and TRGJ1 or TRGJ2. J lost 8 bases, V lost 3 bases, and 4 bases had no gene match. From germline, CDR1 is GITISATS and CDR2 ISYDGTV (reference sequence). The CDR3 has 11 amino acids. DNA for the CDR3: TGTGCCTTGTGGGAGACAAATAAGAAACTCTTT. This gives the protein CALWETNKKLF.

The sample holds a few counts of this clone. The chain couples TRGV2 to TRGJP2. Germline-derived CDR1 and CDR2 are EGSNGY and YDSYNSKV. Trimming took 0 bases from V and 0 from J; bases not matched to a gene: 13. The CDR3 sequence is 19 residues long. CDR3 protein: CATWDGRFRGDSSDWIKTF. The CDR3 DNA is TGTGCCACCTGGGACGGGCGGTTTAGGGGAGATAGTAGTGATTGGATCAAGACGTTT.

The chain combines TRGV3 with TRGJ1 or TRGJ2. The V segment lost 6 bases and the J segment 9 bases; nucleotides outside the gene matches: 14. Germline V gene sequence: CDR1 VTNTFY, CDR2 YDVSTARD (reference sequence). This CDR3 is 13 amino acids long. CDR3 nucleotide sequence: TGTGCCACCTGGCAGGGGGACCTTCCTAAGAAACTCTTT. This codes for CATWQGDLPKKLF.

This clone was observed at least ten times. The rearrangement uses TRGV9 and TRGJ1 or TRGJ2. This CDR3 contains 14 residues. Germline assignment: CDR1 GITISATS and CDR2 ISYDGTV (reference sequence). V lost 0 bases and J lost 2; bases outside the gene matches: 4. The CDR3 coding sequence is TGTGCCTTGTGGGAGGTGCAGGATTATTATAAGAAACTCTTT. Protein: CALWEVQDYYKKLF.

As to this clone: The sample has other DNA sequences that encode this CDR3 too. This chain connects TRGV2 to TRGJ1 or TRGJ2. CDR3 size: 13 residues. Germline V lookup: CDR1 EGSNGY, CDR2 YDSYNSKV. After removal of 1 base from V and 4 bases from J, the junction contained 4 bases not matched to a gene. CDR3: CATWDGPYYKKLF. The CDR3 DNA reads as TGTGCCACCTGGGACGGACCATATTATAAGAAACTCTTT.

The chain joins TRGV8 to TRGJ1 or TRGJ2. V shed 1 base and J 16 bases; nucleotides not matched to a gene: 13. The length of the CDR3 is 12 residues. Germline V gene sequence: CDR1 VENAVY, CDR2 YDSYNSRV. This CDR3 reads CATWDSMSRKLF. In DNA form, the CDR3 reads TGTGCCACCTGGGATAGCATGAGTAGGAAGCTCTTT.

The V gene is TRGV9, the J gene TRGJ1 or TRGJ2. With V trimmed by 3 bases and J by 12 bases, 14 bases remained unmatched. Germline V gene sequence: CDR1 GITISATS, CDR2 ISYDGTV (reference sequence). The CDR3 extends over 13 amino acids. CDR3 sequence: CALWEKQACGKLF. The DNA of the CDR3 is TGTGCCTTGTGGGAGAAACAAGCATGCGGGAAACTCTTT.